This T cell receptor (beta chain) was sequenced during a study of Tregs in tolerant kidney transplant recipients. Sequenced by immunoSEQ multiplex PCR; TCRdb stores in-frame clones only, minus some. In all, the sample yields around 33,000 clones. Germline CDR1 reads SQVTM; CDR2 reads ANQGSEA. This CDR3 spans 12 amino acids. J lost 6 bases, V lost 6 bases, and 7 bases had no gene match. CD4+CD25+CD127- Tregs, CD4+CD25- non-Tregs, CD4 and CD8 cells were sorted. About this clone: The sequenced fragment ends 3 residues before the CDR3 boundary, so the rest is inferred from the germline J gene.

Specimen: CD8+ T cells from blood, collected before the transplant. The chain recombines TRBV29-1 with TRBJ2-7, with TRBD1 identical over 8 bases. This clonotype was obtained from a human donor who received a combined kidney and bone marrow transplant. This CDR3 reads CSVIQQGGEQYF. Partial CDR3 DNA: TGCAGCGTAATCCAACAGGGGGGCGAG.